The 26 T cell receptor beta chains in this list originate from one sample, sequenced in a study of spatial heterogeneity in lung cancer. These receptors lack a known antigen. TCRdb recomputed calls from the 5' RACE reads with MiXCR, one row per CDR3 protein. Of about 8,100 distinct CDR3 sequences in the sample, 5.4% were seen once. Time point denoted: sample taken at primary tumor resection. General study findings and limits: Counts of expanded alpha and beta TCRs within tumors tracked the tumor nonsynonymous mutation count.

Specimen: lung tumor tissue, collected at surgery. Receptors were obtained from a male donor with early-stage non-small cell lung cancer.

This clonotype turned up a few times. The V gene is TRBV3-1, the J gene TRBJ2-3; no clear D gene. Germline CDR1 reads LGHDT; CDR2 reads YNNKEL (reference sequence). This CDR3 spans 14 amino acids. V shed 0 bases and J shed 2 bases, with 6 bases lying between them. The CDR3 DNA sequence: TGTGCCAGCAGCCAAGAGACAAACACAGATACGCAGTATTTT. Translation gives CASSQETNTDTQYF.

The table lists this clonotype with many counts. V usage is TRBV10-2 and J usage is TRBJ2-7, with D possibly matching TRBD1 (5 bases). V lost 8 bases and J lost 2, with 16 bases in between. Looked up from germline, CDR1 is WSHSY and CDR2 is SAAADI. The CDR3 is 14 amino acids. DNA for the CDR3: TGCGCCAGCGGGGAAAGACAGCTAACCTACGAGCAGTACTTC. This encodes CASGERQLTYEQYF.

In this sample, this clonotype is medium-sized. The gene calls are TRBV7-9 and TRBJ1-1; no clear D gene. This CDR3 is 14 amino acids long. Germline V lookup: CDR1 SEHNR, CDR2 FQNEAQ (reference sequence). V lost 0 bases and J lost 8, with 13 bases in between. The CDR3 loop reads CASSLAGIPMEAFF. CDR3 nucleotides: TGTGCCAGCAGCTTAGCTGGTATTCCCATGGAAGCTTTCTTT.

The table lists this clonotype with many counts. This chain links TRBV12-2 with TRBJ2-5; whether TRBD2, the table's D call, matches the DNA was not checked. TRBV12-2 is listed as a pseudogene. This CDR3 is 16 amino acids long. CDR3 nucleotide sequence: TGTGCAAGTCGCCTCAGGACTAGCGGGAGCCAAGAGACCCAGTACTTC. Amino acids: CASRLRTSGSQETQYF.

This clonotype is medium-sized by share. The gene calls are TRBV18 and TRBJ2-5, with D perhaps matching TRBD1 or TRBD2 (5 bases each). The CDR3 covers 16 residues. Germline CDR1 and CDR2: KGHSH and LQKENI. Trimming removed 3 bases from V and 1 base from J, with 15 bases in between. CDR3 loop: CASSPIIGTVQETQYF. DNA of the CDR3: TGTGCCAGCTCACCCATAATTGGGACGGTCCAAGAGACCCAGTACTTC.

This clonotype was recorded at least ten times. The CDR3 sequence: CASTTPPAGGPGDTQYF. The DNA of the CDR3 is TGTGCCAGCACCACTCCCCCGGCGGGAGGGCCAGGAGATACGCAGTATTTT. The chain carries TRBV28 and TRBJ2-3, with 9 bases fitting TRBD2. J gave up 5 bases and V 7 bases, and 16 bases lay outside the gene matches. The CDR3 extends over 17 amino acids. Germline-derived CDR1 and CDR2 are MDHEN and SYDVKM.

This clonotype was seen ten or more times. This rearrangement joins TRBV7-3 to TRBJ2-7; 7 positions agree with TRBD2. The V and J ends lost 4 bases and 4 bases, in that order; junction bases with no gene match: 10. The germline V gene has CDR1 SGHTA and CDR2 FQGTGA. This CDR3 has 15 amino acids. The chain's CDR3 is CASSSGMGEGYEQYF. CDR3 DNA sequence: TGTGCCAGCAGCTCAGGGATGGGGGAGGGGTACGAGCAGTACTTC.

The chain employs TRBV12-5 and TRBJ2-3, with TRBD2 as a possible D gene (6 bases). Germline CDR1 LGHNT, CDR2 FRNRAP. This CDR3 is built from 13 residues. V was cut by 3 bases and J by 6 bases, with 10 bases left in between. The CDR3 is CASGFSGADTQYF. In DNA form, the CDR3 reads TGTGCTAGTGGTTTTAGCGGCGCGGATACGCAGTATTTT.

A remark on this clonotype: This may be a read error: a much more frequent sequence differs by one nucleotide. The chain employs TRBV5-1 and TRBJ2-5; TRBD2 agrees at 8 bases. Germline V CDR1 and CDR2: SGHRS, YFSETQ. V dropped 4 bases and J dropped 9; count of bases not matched to a gene: 17. The CDR3 has 16 residues. The CDR3 protein is CASSAGGRARDEAQYF. As DNA, the CDR3 is TGCGCCAGCAGCGCGGGAGGCAGGGCTAGGGATGAGGCCCAGTACTTC.

This clonotype was picked up many times. The rearrangement uses TRBV18 and TRBJ1-1; D unclear. The CDR3 spans 12 residues. Germline loops: CDR1 KGHSH, CDR2 LQKENI. V lost 3 bases and J lost 5, with 7 bases in between. This chain's CDR3 is CASSPRETEAFF. CDR3 nucleotides: TGTGCCAGCTCACCGAGGGAGACTGAAGCTTTCTTT.

This clonotype was observed at least ten times. The chain recombines TRBV5-1 with TRBJ2-1, with 9 nucleotides matching TRBD1. The CDR3 runs to 15 residues. Germline CDR1 SGHRS, CDR2 YFSETQ. After removal of 3 bases from V and 9 bases from J, the junction contained 10 bases not matched to a gene. CDR3 nucleotide sequence: TGCGCCAGCAGCTGGGGCCGAACAGGGGGCCTTGAGCAGTTCTTC. Amino acids: CASSWGRTGGLEQFF. The whole variable domain, filled in from reference TRBV5-1 and TRBJ2-1, reads KAGVTQTPRYLIKTRGQQVTLSCSPISGHRSVSWYQQTPGQGLQFLFEYFSETQRNKGNFPGRFSGRQFSNSRSEMNVSTLELGDSALYLCASSWGRTGGLEQFFGPGTRLTVL.

This clonotype was seen ten or more times. This chain uses TRBV20-1 with TRBJ1-4; D remains ambiguous. Germline lookup yields CDR1 DFQATT and CDR2 SNEGSKA (reference sequence). V was clipped by 0 bases and J by 10 bases, with 15 bases between them. The CDR3 spans 14 residues. CDR3 protein: CSARDLLGLGKLFF. CDR3 nucleotides: TGCAGTGCTAGAGATCTGCTCGGGTTGGGAAAACTGTTTTTT.

The chain combines TRBV7-9 with TRBJ2-7; TRBD1 might be the D (6 bases). This CDR3 spans 13 amino acids. CDR1 is SEHNR, CDR2 FQNEAQ, per germline (reference sequence). With 7 bases removed from V and 1 base from J, the gap between germline ends came to 11 bases. The CDR3 region is CASIPDSSYEQYF. The CDR3 DNA reads TGTGCCAGCATCCCGGACAGTTCCTACGAGCAGTACTTC.

By share of the sample, this clonotype is medium-sized. V usage is TRBV6-2 or TRBV6-3 and J usage is TRBJ2-3, with TRBD1 matching over 7 bases. Germline CDR1 reads MNHEY; CDR2 reads SVGEGT. With V trimmed by 8 bases and J by 5 bases, 13 bases remained unmatched. This CDR3 region has 15 residues. CDR3 coding DNA: TGTGCCAGCGCCTTCTCGGACAGGACAGTAGATACGCAGTATTTT. Its protein product is CASAFSDRTVDTQYF.

This clonotype was seen more than once but under ten times. The chain combines TRBV5-1 with TRBJ2-1; D may correspond to TRBD1 or TRBD2 (6 bases each). Germline values: CDR1 SGHRS, CDR2 YFSETQ. CDR3 length equals 15 residues. The V end was cut by 7 bases, the J end by 0 bases, with 14 bases between. The CDR3 nucleotides read TGCGCCAGCGCGACTCGGGGGCCCTCCTACAATGAGCAGTTCTTC. Translation: CASATRGPSYNEQFF.

This clonotype was seen repeatedly, ten times or more. The J gene is TRBJ2-7, the V gene TRBV20-1; D is uncertain. The V end lost 0 bases, the J end lost 6 bases, and 6 bases lay between the germline ends. The CDR3 spans 11 residues. The germline V gene encodes CDR1 DFQATT and CDR2 SNEGSKA (reference sequence). CDR3 amino acids: CSAREGVEQYF. The CDR3 DNA sequence: TGCAGTGCTAGAGAAGGCGTCGAGCAGTACTTC.

This clonotype was counted ten times or more. The rearrangement uses TRBV29-1 and TRBJ1-1; D not certain. Trimming cost V 7 bases and J 3 bases, with 15 bases left between them. The CDR3 length is 13 residues. CDR1 and CDR2 (germline): SQVTM, ANQGSEA. This CDR3 is CSAALVLHTEAFF. CDR3 bases: TGCAGCGCCGCCCTCGTCCTCCACACTGAAGCTTTCTTT.

This clonotype is medium-sized (0.01 to 0.1%) in the sample. Written as DNA, the CDR3 is TGCGCCAGCAGCTTGGTGTCTAGCGCCGTAGAGGAGCAGTTCTTC. Its translation: CASSLVSSAVEEQFF. The rearrangement links TRBV5-1 to TRBJ2-1, with D perhaps TRBD2 (6 bases). Germline CDR1 SGHRS, CDR2 YFSETQ. V was pared by 0 bases and J by 10 bases, with 17 bases between. The CDR3 contains 15 residues.

The chain has TRBV27 and TRBJ2-2; possible D gene TRBD1, 6 bases. Germline CDR1 MNHEY, CDR2 SMNVEV (reference sequence). This CDR3 region has 18 residues. The germline V and J ends were trimmed by 7 bases and 1 base, with 22 bases remaining between them. This CDR3 is CASNPLGVRGVNTGELFF. CDR3 bases: TGTGCCAGCAACCCCCTAGGCGTCAGGGGCGTGAACACCGGGGAGCTGTTTTTT.

This clonotype was seen a few times. V gene TRBV20-1 combines with J gene TRBJ2-2; 7 bases line up with TRBD2. Losses at the gene ends were 6 bases for V and 4 bases for J; bases not matched to a gene: 14. The CDR3 is made up of 16 amino acids. Per germline, CDR1 DFQATT and CDR2 SNEGSKA (reference sequence). In DNA form, the CDR3 reads TGCAGTGCCAAAGAGAGCAGGACTAGGAGCACCGGGGAGCTGTTTTTT. Amino acids: CSAKESRTRSTGELFF.

This clonotype was observed many times. The gene calls are TRBV20-1 and TRBJ2-5; 12 bases are shared with TRBD2. The germline V gene encodes CDR1 DFQATT and CDR2 SNEGSKA (reference sequence). The CDR3 totals 17 residues. J was trimmed by 4 bases and V by 3 bases; bases with no gene match: 12. CDR3 nucleotides: TGCAGTGCTAGCGCCTCCGGCGGACTAGCGGGACGAGAGACCCAGTACTTC. It yields the protein CSASASGGLAGRETQYF.

At least ten counts were recorded for this clonotype. The J gene is TRBJ2-5, the V gene TRBV28, with TRBD2 matching 14 bases. This CDR3 is built from 17 residues. Trimming at V came to 4 bases and at J to 5 bases, leaving 9 bases not matched to a gene. Germline CDR1 and CDR2: MDHEN and SYDVKM. CDR3 bases: TGTGCCAGCAGTTCTACGGGACTAGCGGGAGTCAGGGAGACCCAGTACTTC. Translation: CASSSTGLAGVRETQYF.

This clonotype was observed many times. The J gene is TRBJ1-5, the V gene TRBV6-1; 8 nucleotides match TRBD1. The trim removed 6 bases at V and 4 bases at J, leaving 5 bases unmatched. The germline V gene has CDR1 MNHNS and CDR2 SASEGT. The CDR3 loop spans 14 amino acids. CDR3 region: CASRADRGNQPQHF. The CDR3 DNA reads as TGTGCCAGCAGGGCAGACAGGGGAAATCAGCCCCAGCATTTT.

This clonotype showed up just once. A much larger clone differs by one base, so this may be a read error. The chain employs TRBV6-5 and TRBJ2-5, with a possible D match to TRBD1 (6 bases). CDR1 is MNHEY, CDR2 SVGAGI, per germline. V dropped 1 base and J dropped 4 bases, with 13 bases sitting between them. The CDR3 has 15 amino acids. The DNA for the CDR3 is TGTGCCAGCAGTTACTGGGAGACAGGCGGAGAGACCCAGTACTTC. As protein: CASSYWETGGETQYF.

This clonotype has ten or more counts. The chain has TRBV30 and TRBJ1-2, with TRBD1 as a possible D gene (5 bases). The CDR3 has 14 amino acids. Germline V gene lookup returns CDR1 GTSNPN and CDR2 SVGIG (reference sequence). V lost 5 bases and J lost 7, with 20 bases in between. CDR3 nucleotides: TGTGCCTGGGGGAGGGACCGACTTCAAACTGGCTACACCTTC. The encoded protein is CAWGRDRLQTGYTF. Drawing the rest from reference TRBV30 and TRBJ1-2, the complete variable domain is SQTIHQWPATLVQPVGSPLSLECTVEGTSNPNLYWYRQAAGRGLQLLFYSVGIGQISSEVPQNLSASRPQDRQFILSSKKLLLSDSGFYLCAWGRDRLQTGYTFGSGTRLTVV.

The CDR3 loop reads CASSLSQAGIGTGELFF. CDR3 DNA: TGCGCCAGCAGCTTGAGCCAGGCTGGTATCGGCACCGGGGAGCTGTTTTTT. The chain has TRBV5-1 and TRBJ2-2; D ambiguous. Trimming pared 1 base from V and 4 bases from J, leaving 17 bases between. The CDR3 length is 17 residues. Germline V lookup: CDR1 SGHRS, CDR2 YFSETQ.